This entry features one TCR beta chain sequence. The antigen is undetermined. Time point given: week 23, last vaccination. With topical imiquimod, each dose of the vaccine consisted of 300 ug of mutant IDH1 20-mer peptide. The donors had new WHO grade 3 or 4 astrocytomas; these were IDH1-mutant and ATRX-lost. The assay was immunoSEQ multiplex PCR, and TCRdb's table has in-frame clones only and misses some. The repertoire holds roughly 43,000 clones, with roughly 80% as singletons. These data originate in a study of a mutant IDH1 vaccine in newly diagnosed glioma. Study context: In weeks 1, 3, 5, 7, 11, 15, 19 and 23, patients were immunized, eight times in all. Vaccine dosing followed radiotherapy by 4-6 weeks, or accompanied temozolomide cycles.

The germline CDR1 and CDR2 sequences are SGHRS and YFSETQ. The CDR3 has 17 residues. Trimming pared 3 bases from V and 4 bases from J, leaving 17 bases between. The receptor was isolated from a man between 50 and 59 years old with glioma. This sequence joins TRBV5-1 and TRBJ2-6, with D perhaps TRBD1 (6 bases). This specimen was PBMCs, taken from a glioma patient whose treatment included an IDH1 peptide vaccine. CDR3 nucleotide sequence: TGCGCCAGCAGCTCTCATTACAGGGTTGAAGGGGCCAACGTCCTGACTTTC. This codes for CASSSHYRVEGANVLTF.